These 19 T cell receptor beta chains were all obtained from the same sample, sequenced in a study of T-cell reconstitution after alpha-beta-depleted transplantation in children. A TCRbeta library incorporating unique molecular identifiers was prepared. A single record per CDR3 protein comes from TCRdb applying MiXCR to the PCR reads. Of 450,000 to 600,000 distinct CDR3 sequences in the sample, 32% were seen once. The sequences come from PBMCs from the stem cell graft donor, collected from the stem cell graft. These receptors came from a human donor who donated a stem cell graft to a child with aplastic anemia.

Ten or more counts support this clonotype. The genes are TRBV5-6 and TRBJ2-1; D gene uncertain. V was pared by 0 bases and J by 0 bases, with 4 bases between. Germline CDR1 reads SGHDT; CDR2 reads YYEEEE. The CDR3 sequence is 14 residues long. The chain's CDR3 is CASSLGSSYNEQFF. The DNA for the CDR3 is TGTGCCAGCAGCTTGGGTAGCTCCTACAATGAGCAGTTCTTC.

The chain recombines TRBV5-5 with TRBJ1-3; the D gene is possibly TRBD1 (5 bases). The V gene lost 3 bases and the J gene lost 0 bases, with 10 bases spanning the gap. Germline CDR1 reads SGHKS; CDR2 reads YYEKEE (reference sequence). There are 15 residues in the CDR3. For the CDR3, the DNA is TGTGCCAGCAGCTCGATTAGGGGCTCTGGAAACACCATATATTTT. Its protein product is CASSSIRGSGNTIYF.

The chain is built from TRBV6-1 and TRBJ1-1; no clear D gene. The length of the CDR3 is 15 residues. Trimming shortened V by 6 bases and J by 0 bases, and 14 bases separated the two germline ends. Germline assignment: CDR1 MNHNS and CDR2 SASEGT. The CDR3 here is CASRTGADLNTEAFF. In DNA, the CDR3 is TGTGCCAGCAGAACGGGTGCAGATTTGAACACTGAAGCTTTCTTT.

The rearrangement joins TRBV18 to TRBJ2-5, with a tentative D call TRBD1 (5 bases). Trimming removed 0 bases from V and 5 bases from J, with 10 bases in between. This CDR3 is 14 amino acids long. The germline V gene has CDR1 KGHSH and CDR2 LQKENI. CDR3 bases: TGTGCCAGCTCACCACCGCCTCCAGGGGAGACCCAGTACTTC. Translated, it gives CASSPPPPGETQYF. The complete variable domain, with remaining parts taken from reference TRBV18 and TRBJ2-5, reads NAGVMQNPRHLVRRRGQEARLRCSPMKGHSHVYWYRQLPEEGLKFMVYLQKENIIDESGMPKERFSAEFPKEGPSILRIQQVVRGDSAAYFCASSPPPPGETQYFGPGTRLLVL.

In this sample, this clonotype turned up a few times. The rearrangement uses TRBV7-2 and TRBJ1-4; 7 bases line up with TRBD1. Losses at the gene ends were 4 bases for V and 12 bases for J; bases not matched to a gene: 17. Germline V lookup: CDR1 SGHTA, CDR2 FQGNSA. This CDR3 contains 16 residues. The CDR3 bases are TGTGCCAGCAGCTGGGAGACAGGGCCCGGCCCTGAGCAACTGTTTTTT. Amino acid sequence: CASSWETGPGPEQLFF. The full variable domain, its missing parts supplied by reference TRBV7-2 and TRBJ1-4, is GAGVSQSPSNKVTEKGKDVELRCDPISGHTALYWYRQSLGQGLEFLIYFQGNSAPDKSGLPSDRFSAERTGGSVSTLTIQRTQQEDSAVYLCASSWETGPGPEQLFFGSGTQLSVL.

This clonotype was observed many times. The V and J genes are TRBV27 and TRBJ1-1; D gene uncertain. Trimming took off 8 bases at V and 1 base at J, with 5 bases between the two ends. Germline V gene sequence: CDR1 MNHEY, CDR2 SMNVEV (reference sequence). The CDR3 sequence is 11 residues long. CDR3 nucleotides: TGTGCCAGCGGCCCGAACACTGAAGCTTTCTTT. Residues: CASGPNTEAFF.

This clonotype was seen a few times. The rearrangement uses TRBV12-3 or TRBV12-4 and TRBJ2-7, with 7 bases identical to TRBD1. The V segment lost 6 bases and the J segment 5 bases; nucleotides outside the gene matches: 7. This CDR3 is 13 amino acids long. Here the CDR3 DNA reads TGTGCCAGCAGCCGGGACAGTATCCACGAGCAGTACGTC. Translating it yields CASSRDSIHEQYV.

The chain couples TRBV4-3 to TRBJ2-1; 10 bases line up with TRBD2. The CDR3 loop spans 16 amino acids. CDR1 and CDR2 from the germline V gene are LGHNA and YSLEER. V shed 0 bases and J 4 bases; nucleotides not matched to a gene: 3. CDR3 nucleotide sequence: TGCGCCAGCAGCCAAGACGGGACTAGCGTGTACAATGAGCAGTTCTTC. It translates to CASSQDGTSVYNEQFF.

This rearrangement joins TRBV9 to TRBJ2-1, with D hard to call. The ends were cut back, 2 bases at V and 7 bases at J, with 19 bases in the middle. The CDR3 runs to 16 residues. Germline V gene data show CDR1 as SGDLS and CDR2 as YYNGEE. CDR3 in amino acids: CASSVPASPSGNEQFF. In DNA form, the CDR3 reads TGTGCCAGCAGCGTCCCGGCGAGCCCCTCTGGAAATGAGCAGTTCTTC.

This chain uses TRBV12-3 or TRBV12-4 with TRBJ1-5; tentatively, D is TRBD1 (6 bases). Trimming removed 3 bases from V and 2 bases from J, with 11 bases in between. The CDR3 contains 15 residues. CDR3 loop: CASSFMGAGNQPQHF. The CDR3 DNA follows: TGTGCCAGCAGTTTTATGGGGGCGGGCAATCAGCCCCAGCATTTT.

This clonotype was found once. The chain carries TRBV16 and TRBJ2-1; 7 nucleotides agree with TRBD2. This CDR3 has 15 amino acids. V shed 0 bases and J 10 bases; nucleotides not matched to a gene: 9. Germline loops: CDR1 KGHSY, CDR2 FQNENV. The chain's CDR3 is CASSQSSPSGNEQFF. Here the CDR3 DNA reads TGTGCCAGCAGCCAATCGTCTCCTAGCGGTAACGAGCAGTTCTTC.

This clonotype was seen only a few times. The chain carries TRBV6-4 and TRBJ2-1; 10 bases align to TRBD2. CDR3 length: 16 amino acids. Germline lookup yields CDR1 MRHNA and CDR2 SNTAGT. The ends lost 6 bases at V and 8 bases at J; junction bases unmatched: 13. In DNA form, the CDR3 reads TGTGCCAGCAGAAGGGGAGCGGGAGGGCCTAGTTATGAGCAGTTCTTC. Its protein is CASRRGAGGPSYEQFF.

The CDR3 DNA reads as TGCAGTGCGTCCGAGGGGGCCGGACAGCCCCAGCATTTT. It encodes CSASEGAGQPQHF. The V gene is TRBV20-1, the J gene TRBJ1-5; the match to TRBD1 covers 7 bases. The junction had 9 bases not matched to a gene; V was cut back by 6 bases and J by 7 bases. In germline, CDR1 is DFQATT, CDR2 SNEGSKA (reference sequence). The CDR3 extends over 13 amino acids.

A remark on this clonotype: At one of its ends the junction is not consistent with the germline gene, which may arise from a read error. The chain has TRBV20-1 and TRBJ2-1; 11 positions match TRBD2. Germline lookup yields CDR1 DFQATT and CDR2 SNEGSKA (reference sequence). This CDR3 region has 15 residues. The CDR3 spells CCALAGGLVHNEQFF. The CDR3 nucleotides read TGCTGTGCTTTAGCGGGAGGGCTCGTCCACAATGAGCAGTTCTTC.

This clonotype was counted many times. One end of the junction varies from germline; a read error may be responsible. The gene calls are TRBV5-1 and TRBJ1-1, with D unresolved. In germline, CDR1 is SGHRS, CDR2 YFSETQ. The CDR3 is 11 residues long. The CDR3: CASSQNTEAFF. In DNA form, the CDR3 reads TGTGCCAGCAGCCAGAACACTGAAGCTTTCTTT.

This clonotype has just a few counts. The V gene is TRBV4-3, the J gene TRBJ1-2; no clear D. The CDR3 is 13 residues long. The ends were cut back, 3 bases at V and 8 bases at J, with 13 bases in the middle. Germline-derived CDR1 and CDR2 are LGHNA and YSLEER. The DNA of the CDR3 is TGCGCCAGCAGCCACGACAAGGGCGAAGGCTACACCTTC. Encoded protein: CASSHDKGEGYTF.

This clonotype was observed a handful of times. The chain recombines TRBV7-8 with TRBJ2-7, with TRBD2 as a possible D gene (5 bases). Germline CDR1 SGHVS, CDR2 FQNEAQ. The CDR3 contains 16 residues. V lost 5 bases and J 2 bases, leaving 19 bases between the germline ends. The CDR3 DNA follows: TGTGCCAGCAGCCGCGTTCTGGGGAAGAGGGCCTACGAGCAGTACTTC. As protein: CASSRVLGKRAYEQYF.

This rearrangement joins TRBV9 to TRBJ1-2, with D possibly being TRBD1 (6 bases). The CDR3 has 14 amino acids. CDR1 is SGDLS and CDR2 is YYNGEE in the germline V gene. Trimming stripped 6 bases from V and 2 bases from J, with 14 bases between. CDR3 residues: CASTSPGANYGYTF. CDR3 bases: TGTGCCAGCACCTCTCCGGGGGCGAACTATGGCTACACCTTC.

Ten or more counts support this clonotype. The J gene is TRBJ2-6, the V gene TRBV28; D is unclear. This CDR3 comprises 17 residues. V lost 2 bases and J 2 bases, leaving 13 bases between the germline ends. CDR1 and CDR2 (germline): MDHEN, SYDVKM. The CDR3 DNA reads TGTGCCAGCAGTTTAGGTGAATTCGCTCCTGGGGCCAACGTCCTGACTTTC. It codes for CASSLGEFAPGANVLTF.